This T cell receptor beta chain was captured by sequencing in a study of radiotherapy plus CTLA-4 blockade in lung cancer. Study findings and constraints: Radiotherapy plus ipilimumab was followed by expansion in blood of tumor-derived TCR clones.

CDR3 length equals 16 residues. The germline V gene has CDR1 MNHNY and CDR2 SVGAGI (reference sequence). The ends were cut back, 5 bases at V and 0 bases at J, with 14 bases in the middle. Clones were sequenced by immunoSEQ multiplex PCR, and TCRdb holds only the in-frame ones, with some missing. The data hold under 90,000 clones, with roughly 78% observed a single time. Chemo-refractory metastatic non-small-cell lung cancer patients received focal radiation with ipilimumab CTLA-4 blockade. A note on this clone: Its antigen is unknown.

The specimen was peripheral blood, collected from a patient treated with radiotherapy plus ipilimumab. The rearrangement links TRBV6-6 to TRBJ1-3, with unresolved D. The sequence was obtained from a human donor with non-small cell lung cancer that progressed on radiotherapy plus ipilimumab. Here the CDR3 reads CASSPNDGLSGNTIYF. In DNA form, the CDR3 reads TGTGCCAGCAGTCCCAATGACGGACTCTCTGGAAACACCATATATTTT.